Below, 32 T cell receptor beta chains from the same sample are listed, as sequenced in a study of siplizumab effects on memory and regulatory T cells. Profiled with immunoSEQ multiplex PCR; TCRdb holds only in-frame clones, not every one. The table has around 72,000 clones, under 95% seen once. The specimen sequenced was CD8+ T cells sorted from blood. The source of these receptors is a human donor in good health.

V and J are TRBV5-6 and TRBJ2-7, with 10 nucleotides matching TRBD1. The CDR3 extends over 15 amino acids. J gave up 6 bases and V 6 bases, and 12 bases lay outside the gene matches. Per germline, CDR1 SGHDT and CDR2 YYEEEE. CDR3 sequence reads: CASTKTFGTGVEQYF. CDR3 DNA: TGTGCCAGCACCAAAACATTCGGGACAGGGGTCGAGCAGTACTTC.

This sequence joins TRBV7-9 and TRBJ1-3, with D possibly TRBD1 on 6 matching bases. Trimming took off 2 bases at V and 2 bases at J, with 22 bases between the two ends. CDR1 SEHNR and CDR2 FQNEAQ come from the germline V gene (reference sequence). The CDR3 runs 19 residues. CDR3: CASSLPRILNRAPGNTIYF. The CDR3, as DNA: TGTGCCAGCAGCTTACCTCGGATCCTAAACAGGGCTCCTGGAAACACCATATATTTT.

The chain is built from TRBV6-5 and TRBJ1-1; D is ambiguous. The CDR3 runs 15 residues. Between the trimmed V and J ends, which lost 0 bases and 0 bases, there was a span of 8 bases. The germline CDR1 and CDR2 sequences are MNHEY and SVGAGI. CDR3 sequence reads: CASSYSREMNTEAFF. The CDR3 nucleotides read TGTGCCAGCAGTTACTCGAGAGAAATGAACACTGAAGCTTTCTTT.

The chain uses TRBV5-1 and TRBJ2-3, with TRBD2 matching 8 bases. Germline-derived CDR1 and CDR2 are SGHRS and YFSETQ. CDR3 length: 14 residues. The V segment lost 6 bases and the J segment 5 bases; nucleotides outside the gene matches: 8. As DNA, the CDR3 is TGCGCCAGCAACAACGGGGGGGCCGAAGATACGCAGTATTTT. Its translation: CASNNGGAEDTQYF.

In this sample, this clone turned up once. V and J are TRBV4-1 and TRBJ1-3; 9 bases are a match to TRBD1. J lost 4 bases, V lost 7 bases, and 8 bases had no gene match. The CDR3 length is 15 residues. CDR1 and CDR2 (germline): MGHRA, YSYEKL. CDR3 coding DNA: TGCGCCAGCACCCAGGACAGGGGCAGGGGAAACACCATATATTTT. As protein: CASTQDRGRGNTIYF.

CDR3 coding DNA: TGTGCCAGTAGTATCATCCCTTGGGACGAGCAGTACTTC. Its translation is CASSIIPWDEQYF. J is TRBJ2-7 and V is TRBV19, with no clear D. The V end was cut by 3 bases, the J end by 5 bases, with 11 bases between. In germline, CDR1 is LNHDA, CDR2 SQIVND (reference sequence). CDR3 length: 13 residues. The entire variable domain, with the rest obtained from reference TRBV19 and TRBJ2-7, is as follows: DGGITQSPKYLFRKEGQNVTLSCEQNLNHDAMYWYRQDPGQGLRLIYYSQIVNDFQKGDIAEGYSVSREKKESFPLTVTSAQKNPTAFYLCASSIIPWDEQYFGPGTRLTVT.

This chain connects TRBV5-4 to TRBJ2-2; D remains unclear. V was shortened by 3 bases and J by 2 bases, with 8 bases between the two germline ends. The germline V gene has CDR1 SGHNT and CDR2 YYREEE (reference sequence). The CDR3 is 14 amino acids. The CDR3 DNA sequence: TGTGCCAGCAGCTCCTCCCTTAACACCGGGGAGCTGTTTTTT. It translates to CASSSSLNTGELFF.

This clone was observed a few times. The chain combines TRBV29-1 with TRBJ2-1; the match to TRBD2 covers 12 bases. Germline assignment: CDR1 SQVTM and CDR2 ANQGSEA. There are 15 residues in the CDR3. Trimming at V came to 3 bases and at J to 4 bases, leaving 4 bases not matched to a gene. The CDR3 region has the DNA TGCAGCGTTGACCCTAGCGGGGGGGGATACAATGAGCAGTTCTTC. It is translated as CSVDPSGGGYNEQFF.

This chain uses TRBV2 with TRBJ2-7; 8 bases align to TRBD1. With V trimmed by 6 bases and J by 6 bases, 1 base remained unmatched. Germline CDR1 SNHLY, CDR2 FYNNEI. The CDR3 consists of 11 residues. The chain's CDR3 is CASRTGVEQYF. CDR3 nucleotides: TGTGCCAGCAGGACAGGGGTCGAGCAGTACTTC.

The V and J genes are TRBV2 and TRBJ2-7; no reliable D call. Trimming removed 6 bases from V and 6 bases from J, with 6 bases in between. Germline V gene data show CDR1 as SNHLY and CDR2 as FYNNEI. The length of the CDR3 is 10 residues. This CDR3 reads CASRVGEQYF. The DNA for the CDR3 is TGTGCCAGCAGAGTCGGCGAGCAGTACTTC.

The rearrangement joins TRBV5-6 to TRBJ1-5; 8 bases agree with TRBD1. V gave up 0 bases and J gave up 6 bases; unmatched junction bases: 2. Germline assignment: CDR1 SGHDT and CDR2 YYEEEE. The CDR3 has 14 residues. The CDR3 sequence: CASSLGQGSQPQHF. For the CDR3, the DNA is TGTGCCAGCAGCTTGGGACAGGGGAGTCAGCCCCAGCATTTT. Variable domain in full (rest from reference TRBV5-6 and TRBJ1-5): DAGVTQSPTHLIKTRGQQVTLRCSPKSGHDTVSWYQQALGQGPQFIFQYYEEEERQRGNFPDRFSGHQFPNYSSELNVNALLLGDSALYLCASSLGQGSQPQHFGDGTRLSIL.

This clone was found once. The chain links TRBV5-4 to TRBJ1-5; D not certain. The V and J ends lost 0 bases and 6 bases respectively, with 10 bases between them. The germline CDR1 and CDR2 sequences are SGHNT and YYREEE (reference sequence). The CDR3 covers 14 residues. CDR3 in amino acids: CASSLGVVGQPQHF. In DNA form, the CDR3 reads TGTGCCAGCAGCTTGGGGGTGGTGGGTCAGCCCCAGCATTTT.

DNA for the CDR3: TGTGCCACCAGCAGATACAGCGGTCAGCCCCAGCATTTT. Encoded protein: CATSRYSGQPQHF. V gene TRBV15 combines with J gene TRBJ1-5, with D unresolved. V lost 2 bases and J 6 bases, leaving 8 bases between the germline ends. Germline V gives CDR1 LNHNV, CDR2 YYDKDF (reference sequence). The CDR3 loop spans 13 amino acids.

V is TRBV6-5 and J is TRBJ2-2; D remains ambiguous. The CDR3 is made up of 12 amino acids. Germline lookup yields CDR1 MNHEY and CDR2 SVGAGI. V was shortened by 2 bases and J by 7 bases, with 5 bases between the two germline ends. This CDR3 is CASSYNDGELFF. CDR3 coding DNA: TGTGCCAGCAGTTACAATGACGGGGAGCTGTTTTTT.

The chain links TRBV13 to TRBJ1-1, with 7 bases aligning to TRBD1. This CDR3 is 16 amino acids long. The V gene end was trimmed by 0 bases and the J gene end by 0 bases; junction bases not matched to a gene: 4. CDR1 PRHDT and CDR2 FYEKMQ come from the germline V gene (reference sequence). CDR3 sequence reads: CASSLGEGAVNTEAFF. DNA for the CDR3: TGTGCCAGCAGCTTAGGCGAGGGGGCCGTGAACACTGAAGCTTTCTTT.

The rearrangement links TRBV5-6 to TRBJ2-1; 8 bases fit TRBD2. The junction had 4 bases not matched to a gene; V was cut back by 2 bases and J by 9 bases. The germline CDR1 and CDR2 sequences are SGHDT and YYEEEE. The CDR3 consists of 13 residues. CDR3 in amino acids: CASSFRTSTEQFF. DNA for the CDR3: TGTGCCAGCAGCTTCAGGACTAGCACTGAGCAGTTCTTC.

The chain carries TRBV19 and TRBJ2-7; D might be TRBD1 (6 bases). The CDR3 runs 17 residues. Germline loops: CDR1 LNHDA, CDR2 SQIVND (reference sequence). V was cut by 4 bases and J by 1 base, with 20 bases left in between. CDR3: CASSTLYADSTSYEQYF. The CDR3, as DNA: TGTGCCAGTAGTACCTTATATGCGGACAGCACATCCTACGAGCAGTACTTC.

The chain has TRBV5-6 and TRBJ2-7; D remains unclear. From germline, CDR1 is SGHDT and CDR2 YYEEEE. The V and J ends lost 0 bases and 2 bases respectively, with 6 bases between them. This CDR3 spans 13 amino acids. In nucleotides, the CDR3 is TGTGCCAGCAGCTTGGCCACAGCCTACGAGCAGTACTTC. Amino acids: CASSLATAYEQYF.

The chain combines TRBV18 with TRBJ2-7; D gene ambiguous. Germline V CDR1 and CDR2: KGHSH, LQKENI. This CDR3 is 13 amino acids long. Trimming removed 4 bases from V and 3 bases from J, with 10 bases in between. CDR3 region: CASSQGPGYEQYF. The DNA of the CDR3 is TGTGCCAGCTCACAGGGTCCTGGCTACGAGCAGTACTTC.

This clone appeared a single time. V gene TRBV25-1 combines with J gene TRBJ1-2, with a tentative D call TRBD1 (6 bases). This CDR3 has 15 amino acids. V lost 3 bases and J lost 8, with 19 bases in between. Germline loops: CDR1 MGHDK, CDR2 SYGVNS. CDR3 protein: CASSDYQGLFLGYTF. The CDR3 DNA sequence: TGTGCCAGCAGTGACTACCAGGGGCTGTTCTTAGGCTACACCTTC.

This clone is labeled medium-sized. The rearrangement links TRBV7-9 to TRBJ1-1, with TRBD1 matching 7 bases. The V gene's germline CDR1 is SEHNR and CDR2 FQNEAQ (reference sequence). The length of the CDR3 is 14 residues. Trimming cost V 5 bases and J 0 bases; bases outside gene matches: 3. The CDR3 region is CASSETGMNTEAFF. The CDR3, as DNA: TGTGCCAGCAGCGAGACAGGGATGAACACTGAAGCTTTCTTT.

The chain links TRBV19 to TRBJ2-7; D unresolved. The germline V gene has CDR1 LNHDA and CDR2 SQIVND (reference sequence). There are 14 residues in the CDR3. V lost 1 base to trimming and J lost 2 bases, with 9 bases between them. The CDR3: CASSIVSAAYEQYF. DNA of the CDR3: TGTGCCAGTAGTATAGTGTCAGCCGCCTACGAGCAGTACTTC.

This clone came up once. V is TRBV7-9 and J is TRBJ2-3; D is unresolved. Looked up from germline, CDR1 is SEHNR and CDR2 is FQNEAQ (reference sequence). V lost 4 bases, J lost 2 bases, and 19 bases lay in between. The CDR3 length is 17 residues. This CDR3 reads CASSWVVKPPTTDTQYF. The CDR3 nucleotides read TGTGCCAGCAGCTGGGTTGTCAAGCCCCCCACCACAGATACGCAGTATTTT.

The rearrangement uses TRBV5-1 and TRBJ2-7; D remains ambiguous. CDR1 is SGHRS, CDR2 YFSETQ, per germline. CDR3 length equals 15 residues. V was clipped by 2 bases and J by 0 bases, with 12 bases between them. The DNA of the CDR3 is TGCGCCAGCAGCTTTGGCAGGTCGAGCTCCTACGAGCAGTACTTC. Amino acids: CASSFGRSSSYEQYF.

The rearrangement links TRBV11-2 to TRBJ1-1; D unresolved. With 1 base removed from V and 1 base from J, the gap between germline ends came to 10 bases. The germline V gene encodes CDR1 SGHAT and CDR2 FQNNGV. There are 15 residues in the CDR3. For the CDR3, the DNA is TGTGCCAGCAGCTTAGGGTTAGGGTCGAACACTGAAGCTTTCTTT. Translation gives CASSLGLGSNTEAFF.

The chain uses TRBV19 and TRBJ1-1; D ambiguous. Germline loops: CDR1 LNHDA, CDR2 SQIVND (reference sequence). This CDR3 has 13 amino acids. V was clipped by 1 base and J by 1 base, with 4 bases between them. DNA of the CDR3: TGTGCCAGTAGTATAGCGGCGAACACTGAAGCTTTCTTT. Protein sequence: CASSIAANTEAFF.

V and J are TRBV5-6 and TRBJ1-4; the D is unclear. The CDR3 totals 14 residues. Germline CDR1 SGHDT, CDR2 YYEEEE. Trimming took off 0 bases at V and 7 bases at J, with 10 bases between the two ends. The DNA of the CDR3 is TGTGCCAGCAGCTTGGTAGGGTCCGGTGAAAAACTGTTTTTT. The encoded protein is CASSLVGSGEKLFF.

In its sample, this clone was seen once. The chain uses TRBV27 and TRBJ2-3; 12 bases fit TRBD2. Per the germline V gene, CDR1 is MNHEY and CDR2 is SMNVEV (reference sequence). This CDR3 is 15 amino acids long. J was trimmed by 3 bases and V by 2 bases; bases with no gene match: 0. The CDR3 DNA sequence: TGTGCCAGCAGTTTAGGGACTAGCGGGACAGATACGCAGTATTTT. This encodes CASSLGTSGTDTQYF.

The CDR3 DNA is TGTGCCAGCAGCGCTCTCTCAGGGGGCAGGAACACTGAAGCTTTCTTT. It yields the protein CASSALSGGRNTEAFF. V gene TRBV6-4 combines with J gene TRBJ1-1, with 8 bases fitting TRBD1. The V gene's germline CDR1 is MRHNA and CDR2 SNTAGT. V gave up 6 bases and J gave up 1 base; unmatched junction bases: 10. The CDR3 length is 16 residues.

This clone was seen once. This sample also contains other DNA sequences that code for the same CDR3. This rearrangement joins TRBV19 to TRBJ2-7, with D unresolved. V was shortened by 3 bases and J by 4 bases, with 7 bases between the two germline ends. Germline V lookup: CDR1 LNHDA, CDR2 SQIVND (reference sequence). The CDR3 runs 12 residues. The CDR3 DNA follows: TGTGCCAGTAGTATCGACCCTTACGAGCAGTACTTC. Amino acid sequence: CASSIDPYEQYF.

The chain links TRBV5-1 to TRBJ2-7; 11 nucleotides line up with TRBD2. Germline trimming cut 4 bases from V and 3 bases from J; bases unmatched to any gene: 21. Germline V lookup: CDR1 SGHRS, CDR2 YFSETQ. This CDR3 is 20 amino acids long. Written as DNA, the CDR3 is TGCGCCAGCAGCACACGCGGCGGGGGCCCACTAGCGGGGGTTTTCTACGAGCAGTACTTC. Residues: CASSTRGGGPLAGVFYEQYF.

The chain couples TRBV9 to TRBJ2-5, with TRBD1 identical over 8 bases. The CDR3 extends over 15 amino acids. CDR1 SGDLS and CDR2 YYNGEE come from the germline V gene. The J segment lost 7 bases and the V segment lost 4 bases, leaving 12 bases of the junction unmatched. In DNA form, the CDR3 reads TGTGCCAGCAGCCACCCGACAGGGGCGGCGAGGACCCAGTACTTC. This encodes CASSHPTGAARTQYF.